These 20 T cell receptor beta chains came from one sample sequenced in a study of T cells in Graves' hyperthyroidism and ophthalmopathy. Amplification of TCR beta CDR3 regions was performed using RNA transcripts as template. HTBI primers were employed in a first-round RT-PCR of the TCR CDR3. TCRdb reanalysed the multiplex PCR reads using MiXCR and keeps one entry per CDR3 protein. The profile shows fewer than 650,000 distinct CDR3 sequences, approximately 14% of them singletons. The sequenced material came from blood. All receptors come from a woman aged 40 to 50 with Graves' ophthalmopathy.

This clonotype was detected many times. The chain carries TRBV20-1 and TRBJ1-2; D remains ambiguous. Germline V gene data show CDR1 as DFQATT and CDR2 as SNEGSKA (reference sequence). The V end lost 0 bases, the J end lost 6 bases, and 14 bases lay between the germline ends. The CDR3 has 14 amino acids. Here the CDR3 reads CSARDLKDYDGYTF. CDR3 bases: TGCAGTGCTAGAGATCTCAAGGACTATGATGGCTACACCTTC.

This clonotype was detected many times. The V call is TRBV7-3, the J call TRBJ2-2; a weak D match, TRBD2 (6 bases). Germline V gene data show CDR1 as SGHTA and CDR2 as FQGTGA. This CDR3 spans 14 amino acids. Trimming left V 3 bases short and J 4 bases short, with 9 bases between. This CDR3 is CASSLRAGTGELFF. The DNA of the CDR3 is TGTGCCAGCAGCTTGAGAGCGGGCACCGGGGAGCTGTTTTTT.

V gene TRBV11-1 combines with J gene TRBJ2-7; TRBD1 aligns across 11 bases. The CDR3 spans 17 residues. The germline V gene has CDR1 SGHAT and CDR2 FQDESV (reference sequence). V lost 5 bases to trimming and J lost 3 bases; unmatched junction nucleotides: 12. The CDR3 reads CASSPDLGTGGLYEQYF. The CDR3 DNA follows: TGTGCCAGCAGCCCGGATTTGGGGACAGGGGGACTCTACGAGCAGTACTTC.

The V and J genes are TRBV3-1 and TRBJ2-7; TRBD2 matches 12 bases. V dropped 4 bases and J dropped 2; count of bases not matched to a gene: 12. Germline loops: CDR1 LGHDT, CDR2 YNNKEL (reference sequence). The CDR3 sequence is 18 residues long. The DNA for the CDR3 is TGTGCCAGCAGCCGTGCCGGGCTAGCGGGAGGGTCCACCTACGAGCAGTACTTC. Amino acids: CASSRAGLAGGSTYEQYF.

This clonotype was seen ten or more times. J is TRBJ2-2 and V is TRBV6-2 or TRBV6-3, with D perhaps matching TRBD2 (5 bases). This CDR3 region has 14 residues. Trimming removed 6 bases from V and 7 bases from J, with 15 bases in between. Germline assignment: CDR1 MNHEY and CDR2 SVGEGT. The DNA of the CDR3 is TGTGCCAGCAGCCCAATGGGAGTGATCGGGGAGCTGTTTTTT. This encodes CASSPMGVIGELFF.

The J gene is TRBJ1-5, the V gene TRBV5-5; a possible D gene is TRBD1 (5 bases). The CDR3 loop spans 15 amino acids. Trimming removed 1 base at V and 3 bases at J, with 11 bases between. CDR1 is SGHKS, CDR2 YYEKEE, per germline (reference sequence). CDR3 loop: CASSLKQGYNQPQHF. CDR3 in DNA: TGTGCCAGCAGCTTGAAGCAGGGTTACAATCAGCCCCAGCATTTT.

The table lists this clonotype with a few counts. The chain couples TRBV27 to TRBJ2-5, with unresolved D. Germline loops: CDR1 MNHEY, CDR2 SMNVEV (reference sequence). The CDR3 consists of 13 residues. V was cut by 3 bases and J by 5 bases, with 10 bases left in between. CDR3: CASSFVLQETQYF. The CDR3 DNA reads TGTGCCAGCAGTTTCGTCCTCCAGGAGACCCAGTACTTC.

The CDR3 reads CASSVRGTENTEAFF. The CDR3 bases are TGCGCCAGCAGCGTACGGGGTACAGAGAACACTGAAGCTTTCTTT. V and J are TRBV5-1 and TRBJ1-1; the D is unclear. The V end lost 4 bases, the J end lost 1 base, and 14 bases lay between the germline ends. Germline loops: CDR1 SGHRS, CDR2 YFSETQ. The CDR3 has 15 residues.

This clonotype has a count of ten or more. DNA of the CDR3: TGTGCCAGCAGACACGCGCGGGGGGGACTAGTTTACGAGCAGTACTTC. Protein sequence: CASRHARGGLVYEQYF. The chain carries TRBV28 and TRBJ2-7; 9 nucleotides agree with TRBD2. Germline V lookup: CDR1 MDHEN, CDR2 SYDVKM. CDR3 length: 16 residues. V shed 6 bases and J 4 bases; nucleotides not matched to a gene: 13.

This clonotype was observed at least ten times. The chain joins TRBV4-3 to TRBJ2-7, with 8 bases that match TRBD1. CDR3 length: 16 amino acids. The V gene's germline CDR1 is LGHNA and CDR2 YSLEER. V trimming: 1 base; J trimming: 0 bases; junction bases outside the gene matches: 5. CDR3 region: CASSQADRDASYEQYF. Written as DNA, the CDR3 is TGCGCCAGCAGCCAAGCGGACAGGGATGCCTCCTACGAGCAGTACTTC.

This clonotype showed up many times. The chain recombines TRBV6-1 with TRBJ1-5; possible D gene TRBD1, 6 bases. Germline assignment: CDR1 MNHNS and CDR2 SASEGT. V lost 11 bases and J 2 bases, leaving 16 bases between the germline ends. The CDR3 totals 14 residues. The DNA for the CDR3 is TGTGCCTCCACCGGGACATCGGGCAATCAGCCCCAGCATTTT. Translation: CASTGTSGNQPQHF.

The V gene is TRBV27, the J gene TRBJ1-5; no clear D gene. CDR3 length: 15 amino acids. CDR1 MNHEY and CDR2 SMNVEV come from the germline V gene (reference sequence). V was shortened by 4 bases and J by 2 bases, with 12 bases between the two germline ends. The CDR3 DNA reads as TGTGCCAGCAGTTCGTTGGGGTCGGGCAATCAGCCCCAGCATTTT. It translates to CASSSLGSGNQPQHF.

This clonotype was observed many times. The genes are TRBV12-3 or TRBV12-4 and TRBJ1-1; D is possibly TRBD1 (5 bases). This CDR3 has 13 amino acids. Trimming pared 3 bases from V and 6 bases from J, leaving 11 bases between. This CDR3 reads CASSFWGTPEAFF. The CDR3 DNA sequence: TGTGCCAGCAGTTTTTGGGGGACCCCTGAAGCTTTCTTT.

The CDR3 loop is CASSLDPSSGSGQYF. CDR3 nucleotides: TGTGCCAGCAGCTTAGATCCGTCTAGCGGGAGTGGGCAGTATTTT. V is TRBV11-2 and J is TRBJ2-3; 10 positions agree with TRBD2. The CDR3 covers 15 residues. V gave up 0 bases and J gave up 11 bases; unmatched junction bases: 8. CDR1 SGHAT and CDR2 FQNNGV come from the germline V gene.

This clonotype was found a few times. The chain recombines TRBV4-1 with TRBJ1-5, with 7 bases identical to TRBD1. V lost 4 bases to trimming and J lost 5 bases; unmatched junction nucleotides: 17. CDR3 length: 18 residues. Germline CDR1 reads MGHRA; CDR2 reads YSYEKL. As DNA, the CDR3 is TGCGCCAGCAGCCGTATAACTTCCGGGACAGTAACATATCAGCCCCAGCATTTT. It specifies CASSRITSGTVTYQPQHF.

To note about this clonotype: A much larger clone sits a single nucleotide away, making a read error possible. This CDR3 reads CASSQILTGDTEAFF. The DNA for the CDR3 is TGCGCCAGCAGCCAAATATTGACAGGGGACACTGAAGCTTTCTTT. V and J are TRBV4-1 and TRBJ1-1; TRBD1 matches 8 bases. The CDR3 is 15 amino acids. V shed 2 bases and J 3 bases; nucleotides not matched to a gene: 5. CDR1 is MGHRA, CDR2 YSYEKL, per germline.

This clonotype occurred many times. For the CDR3, the DNA is TGTGCCAGCAGTCAAACGATGTGGGAGACCCAGTACTTC. This translates into CASSQTMWETQYF. The chain joins TRBV6-2 or TRBV6-3 to TRBJ2-5; D not resolved. V was pared by 5 bases and J by 5 bases, with 12 bases between. Per the germline V gene, CDR1 is MNHEY and CDR2 is SVGEGT. The CDR3 length is 13 residues.

At least ten counts were recorded for this clonotype. The CDR3 protein is CASSLKIEQFF. For the CDR3, the DNA is TGTGCCAGCAGTTTAAAGATTGAGCAGTTCTTC. This chain links TRBV28 with TRBJ2-1; no firm D call. This CDR3 comprises 11 residues. Trimming took 2 bases from V and 9 from J, leaving 5 bases between them. Germline V CDR1 and CDR2: MDHEN, SYDVKM.

The chain employs TRBV7-2 and TRBJ2-2, with 12 bases matching TRBD2. The V gene's germline CDR1 is SGHTA and CDR2 FQGNSA. V lost 2 bases, J lost 7 bases, and 5 bases stayed unmatched. The CDR3 spans 16 residues. The CDR3 DNA sequence: TGTGCCAGCAGCTTACCGACTAGCGGGAGTGGCGGGGAGCTGTTTTTT. Translated, it gives CASSLPTSGSGGELFF. Full variable domain (remainder filled in from reference TRBV7-2 and TRBJ2-2): GAGVSQSPSNKVTEKGKDVELRCDPISGHTALYWYRQSLGQGLEFLIYFQGNSAPDKSGLPSDRFSAERTGGSVSTLTIQRTQQEDSAVYLCASSLPTSGSGGELFFGEGSRLTVL.

This clonotype was found a few times. V usage is TRBV30 and J usage is TRBJ1-5; perhaps TRBD1 as D (6 bases). Germline V CDR1 and CDR2: GTSNPN, SVGIG (reference sequence). The CDR3 contains 18 residues. Trimming left V 2 bases short and J 0 bases short, with 20 bases between. The CDR3: CAWSIQRTQGHSNQPQHF. The CDR3 DNA sequence: TGTGCCTGGAGTATCCAAAGGACGCAGGGACATAGCAATCAGCCCCAGCATTTT.